Listed below are T cell receptor beta chains from one sample, sequenced in a study of cytomegalovirus exposure and HLA in healthy donors. Clones were sequenced by immunoSEQ multiplex PCR, and TCRdb holds only the in-frame ones, with some missing. The sample lists about 91,000 clones, around 67% occurring once. The sequenced sample consisted of PBMCs. The receptors come from a human donor in good health. The CDR3 runs from the conserved cysteine through the conserved F or W. D genes are given only for firm matches. Some rows mark clone size as missing; the rest say once, few, many or name a class of expanded clone.

v_gene: TRBV19; d_gene: .; j_gene: TRBJ1-5; abundance: .; CDR3aa: CASSIGRGNQPQHF; CDR3nt: TGTGCCAGTAGTATCGGCAGGGGCAATCAGCCCCAGCATTTT
v_gene: TRBV9; d_gene: .; j_gene: TRBJ1-6; abundance: .; CDR3aa: CASRPRDNGAPLHF; CDR3nt: TGTGCCAGCAGGCCCCGGGACAACGGAGCACCCCTCCACTTT
v_gene: TRBV10-3; d_gene: .; j_gene: TRBJ1-3; abundance: .; CDR3aa: CAISDTKSGNTIYF; CDR3nt: TGTGCCATCAGTGACACAAAATCTGGAAACACCATATATTTT
v_gene: TRBV9; d_gene: TRBD1; j_gene: TRBJ2-3; abundance: .; CDR3aa: CASSAGAYRGSSTDTQYF; CDR3nt: TGTGCCAGCAGCGCAGGGGCTTACAGGGGATCTAGCACAGATACGCAGTATTTT
v_gene: TRBV2; d_gene: TRBD1; j_gene: TRBJ2-7; abundance: .; CDR3aa: CASSDPRGLYEQYF; CDR3nt: TGTGCCAGCAGTGACCCCAGGGGGCTATACGAGCAGTACTTC
v_gene: TRBV29-1; d_gene: .; j_gene: TRBJ1-1; abundance: once; CDR3aa: CSGSSGGLAEAFF; CDR3nt: TGCAGCGGCAGCTCGGGGGGCCTCGCTGAAGCTTTCTTT
v_gene: TRBV4-3; d_gene: .; j_gene: TRBJ2-5; abundance: .; CDR3aa: CASSQDFQETQYF; CDR3nt: TGCGCCAGCAGCCAAGACTTCCAAGAGACCCAGTACTTC
v_gene: TRBV5-1; d_gene: .; j_gene: TRBJ1-1; abundance: .; CDR3aa: CASSLVGGNTEAFF; CDR3nt: TGCGCCAGCAGCTTGGTGGGGGGGAACACTGAAGCTTTCTTT
v_gene: TRBV9; d_gene: .; j_gene: TRBJ2-5; abundance: .; CDR3aa: CASSGSGTRQETQYF; CDR3nt: TGTGCCAGCAGTGGATCCGGGACACGACAAGAGACCCAGTACTTC
v_gene: TRBV23-1; d_gene: .; j_gene: TRBJ2-6; abundance: .; CDR3aa: CASSHGRVTNSGANVLTF; CDR3nt: TGCGCCAGCAGTCATGGCAGGGTCACAAACTCTGGGGCCAACGTCCTGACTTTC
v_gene: TRBV30; d_gene: TRBD1; j_gene: TRBJ1-5; abundance: .; CDR3aa: CAWGTVLNQPQHF; CDR3nt: TGTGCCTGGGGGACAGTACTCAATCAGCCCCAGCATTTT
v_gene: TRBV5-1; d_gene: TRBD1; j_gene: TRBJ1-2; abundance: few; CDR3aa: CASSLRQGAEGYGYTF; CDR3nt: TGCGCCAGCAGCCTACGACAGGGGGCAGAGGGCTATGGCTACACCTTC
v_gene: TRBV30; d_gene: TRBD1; j_gene: TRBJ1-1; abundance: .; CDR3aa: CAWTPQGAMNTEAFF; CDR3nt: TGTGCCTGGACCCCACAGGGGGCCATGAACACTGAAGCTTTCTTT